This TCR beta chain is drawn from a study of shared clonotypes between healthy human individuals. Clones were sequenced by immunoSEQ multiplex PCR, and TCRdb holds only the in-frame ones, with some missing. The data hold about 1.5 million clones, with roughly 95% observed a single time. Overall study results and limits: Non-shared clonotypes displayed generation probabilities falling below those of clonotypes present in all four donors.

CDR1 is SGHDT and CDR2 is YYEEEE in the germline V gene. V lost 0 bases and J 4 bases, leaving 5 bases between the germline ends. The CDR3 sequence is 13 residues long. Notes on this clone: The antigen is undetermined.

The donor population consisted of healthy HIV-negative adults with no recent acute infections or vaccinations. The CD4+ fraction was divided into a CD45RA+ naive subset and a CD45RA-negative memory subset. This sequence was found in a man between 25 and 39 years old in good health. The chain employs TRBV5-6 and TRBJ2-1; perhaps TRBD2 as D (5 bases). Material for sequencing was naive CD4+ T cells sorted from blood. Subset of the sample: CD45RA+ positively selected. CDR3 sequence reads: CASSLGGYNEQFF. CDR3 sequence (DNA): TGTGCCAGCAGCTTGGGAGGGTACAATGAGCAGTTCTTC.